The 16 T cell receptor beta chains reported below all come from one sample, sequenced in a study of human T cells and chemical hapten exposure. A single record per CDR3 protein comes from TCRdb applying MiXCR to the RACE reads. The table shows approximately 80,000 distinct CDR3 sequences, with roughly 10% occurring only once. Described time point: patch test 3, about 24 weeks after DPC sensitization. As to treatment: therapeutic diphenylcyclopropenone sensitization with weekly scalp DPC. Source: whole blood, taken in connection with sensitization to the hapten diphenylcyclopropenone (DPC). These receptors were taken from a woman in her forties or fifties with alopecia areata. Some clones in this sample may be carry-over from other donors' samples.

This clonotype has a count of ten or more. The chain joins TRBV7-8 to TRBJ1-5, with TRBD1 as a possible D gene (6 bases). From germline, CDR1 is SGHVS and CDR2 FQNEAQ. This CDR3 region has 15 residues. The germline V and J ends were trimmed by 1 base and 4 bases, with 11 bases remaining between them. Here the CDR3 reads CASSLVQGGNQPQHF. CDR3 sequence (DNA): TGTGCCAGCAGCTTAGTACAAGGGGGTAATCAGCCCCAGCATTTT.

In its sample, this clonotype was seen many times. V is TRBV7-9 and J is TRBJ2-3, with 7 bases aligning to TRBD1. The CDR3 has 15 residues. Germline assignment: CDR1 SEHNR and CDR2 FQNEAQ (reference sequence). Trimming took 3 bases from V and 2 from J; bases not matched to a gene: 5. The CDR3 coding sequence is TGTGCCAGCAGCTTCCGGGGACAGACCACAGATACGCAGTATTTT. This codes for CASSFRGQTTDTQYF.

This clonotype showed up many times. This chain joins TRBV27 and TRBJ1-1; TRBD1 matches at 7 bases. J was trimmed by 7 bases and V by 6 bases; bases with no gene match: 11. Germline V lookup: CDR1 MNHEY, CDR2 SMNVEV (reference sequence). CDR3 length equals 14 residues. CDR3 bases: TGTGCCAGCAGACCCCCAGGGGGGGGACGTGAAGCTTTCTTT. It translates to CASRPPGGGREAFF.

This clonotype was seen repeatedly, ten times or more. One junction end disagrees with the germline gene, perhaps due to a read error. The rearrangement joins TRBV10-3 to TRBJ1-3, with D hard to call. Germline CDR1 is ENHRY and CDR2 is SYGVKD. The CDR3 has 19 amino acids. DNA of the CDR3: TGTGCCATCAGTGATTCCCGGAAGGGCCCACGCACCTCTGAAAACACCATATATTTT. Translating it yields CAISDSRKGPRTSENTIYF.

The chain has TRBV6-2 or TRBV6-3 and TRBJ2-7; the D gene could be TRBD1 or TRBD2 (5 bases each). CDR1 and CDR2 from the germline V gene are MNHEY and SVGEGT. V was shortened by 5 bases and J by 0 bases, with 17 bases between the two germline ends. The CDR3 is 16 amino acids. The CDR3 loop is CASSPGTKLGSYEQYF. CDR3 bases: TGTGCCAGCAGTCCGGGGACCAAGCTTGGCTCCTACGAGCAGTACTTC.

This clonotype was detected many times. The rearrangement uses TRBV9 and TRBJ2-7, with 8 bases identical to TRBD2. The germline CDR1 and CDR2 sequences are SGDLS and YYNGEE. V trimming: 0 bases; J trimming: 3 bases; junction bases outside the gene matches: 5. This CDR3 is built from 15 residues. CDR3 coding DNA: TGTGCCAGCAGCGTAGGTCCCGGGAGGGACTACGAGCAGTACTTC. This gives the protein CASSVGPGRDYEQYF.

At least ten counts were recorded for this clonotype. The chain has TRBV18 and TRBJ1-1; D possibly corresponds to TRBD1 (5 bases). The CDR3 sequence is 12 residues long. Trimming pared 3 bases from V and 7 bases from J, leaving 9 bases between. Germline assignment: CDR1 KGHSH and CDR2 LQKENI. The chain's CDR3 is CASSPGRIEAFF. DNA of the CDR3: TGTGCCAGCTCACCGGGGCGGATTGAAGCTTTCTTT.

A word on this clonotype: Germline is not matched at one junction end, which may reflect a read error. The chain is built from TRBV12-5 and TRBJ2-7; D is undetermined. Germline lookup yields CDR1 LGHNT and CDR2 FRNRAP. The CDR3 has 14 amino acids. The CDR3 DNA reads as TGTGCTAGTGTTTTGGCCGAAATTTCCTACGAGCAGTACTTC. Translated: CASVLAEISYEQYF.

This clonotype was recorded at least ten times. This rearrangement joins TRBV29-1 to TRBJ2-1; no clear D. From germline, CDR1 is SQVTM and CDR2 ANQGSEA. CDR3 length equals 10 residues. V shed 7 bases and J shed 8 bases, with 9 bases lying between them. CDR3 sequence (DNA): TGCAGCGCTAGACACCATGAGCAGTTCTTC. It codes for CSARHHEQFF.

The rearrangement joins TRBV28 to TRBJ2-7; D gene ambiguous. Trimming cost V 7 bases and J 2 bases, with 9 bases left between them. Looked up from germline, CDR1 is MDHEN and CDR2 is SYDVKM. The CDR3 is 12 amino acids. The DNA of the CDR3 is TGTGCCAGCACCGCTCGTCCCTACGAGCAGTACTTC. This gives the protein CASTARPYEQYF.

This clonotype was observed many times. The chain recombines TRBV12-3 or TRBV12-4 with TRBJ1-3, with 10 bases lining up with TRBD1. V was clipped by 7 bases and J by 3 bases; unmatched bases: 6. CDR3 length equals 15 residues. The CDR3 DNA reads as TGTGCCAGCAACAGACAGGGGGCCATTGGAAACACCATATATTTT. This gives the protein CASNRQGAIGNTIYF.

Only a few counts were recorded for this clonotype. This chain joins TRBV7-9 and TRBJ2-4; unclear D gene. Trimming cost V 3 bases and J 1 base, with 7 bases left between them. The germline V gene has CDR1 SEHNR and CDR2 FQNEAQ (reference sequence). CDR3 length equals 14 residues. CDR3 sequence (DNA): TGTGCCAGCAGCTTGGTAGGGGCCAAAAACATTCAGTACTTC. Protein sequence: CASSLVGAKNIQYF.

This clonotype was counted at least ten times. The chain links TRBV3-1 to TRBJ2-2; D not certain. The CDR3 is made up of 14 amino acids. Germline lookup yields CDR1 LGHDT and CDR2 YNNKEL (reference sequence). The ends were cut back, 0 bases at V and 8 bases at J, with 10 bases in the middle. The CDR3 region is CASSQDLDRGELFF. The CDR3 DNA reads as TGTGCCAGCAGCCAAGATCTAGATCGTGGGGAGCTGTTTTTT.

This chain links TRBV6-5 with TRBJ2-3, with unresolved D. V lost 4 bases and J 7 bases, leaving 12 bases between the germline ends. Germline CDR1 is MNHEY and CDR2 is SVGAGI. CDR3 size: 13 residues. The CDR3 DNA reads as TGTGCCAGCAGTTTCACGACCGGCAATACGCAGTATTTT. Translated: CASSFTTGNTQYF.

This clonotype was observed a few times. CDR3 in amino acids: CASSPGQGASNEKLFF. CDR3 nucleotides: TGTGCCAGCAGCCCGGGACAGGGGGCCTCTAATGAAAAACTGTTTTTT. The chain combines TRBV5-4 with TRBJ1-4; TRBD1 aligns across 12 bases. Unmatched junction bases numbered 4, after V lost 4 bases and J lost 3 bases. This CDR3 is built from 16 residues. Germline CDR1 is SGHNT and CDR2 is YYREEE (reference sequence).

This clonotype came up many times. The genes are TRBV28 and TRBJ2-3, with D possibly being TRBD2 (6 bases). The CDR3 runs to 18 residues. Trimming removed 1 base at V and 1 base at J, with 18 bases between. CDR1 is MDHEN, CDR2 SYDVKM, per germline. CDR3 nucleotide sequence: TGTGCCAGCAGTTTATTCGGGAGAGTAGCCCAGGGCACAGATACGCAGTATTTT. It yields the protein CASSLFGRVAQGTDTQYF.